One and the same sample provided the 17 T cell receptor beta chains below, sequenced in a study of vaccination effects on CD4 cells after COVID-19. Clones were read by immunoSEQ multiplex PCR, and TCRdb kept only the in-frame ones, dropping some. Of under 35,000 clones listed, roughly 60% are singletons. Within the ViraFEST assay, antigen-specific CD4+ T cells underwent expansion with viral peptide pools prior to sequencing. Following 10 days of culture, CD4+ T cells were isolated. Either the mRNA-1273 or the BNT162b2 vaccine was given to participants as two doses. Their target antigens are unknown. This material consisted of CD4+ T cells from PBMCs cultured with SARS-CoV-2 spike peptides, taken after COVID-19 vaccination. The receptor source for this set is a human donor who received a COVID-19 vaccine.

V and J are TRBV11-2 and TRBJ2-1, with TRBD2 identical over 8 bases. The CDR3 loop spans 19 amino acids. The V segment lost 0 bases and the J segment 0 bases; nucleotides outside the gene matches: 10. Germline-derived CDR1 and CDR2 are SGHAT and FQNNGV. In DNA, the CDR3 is TGTGCCAGCAGCTTAGACGCAGGTAGCGGGATCCTCTCCTACAATGAGCAGTTCTTC. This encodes CASSLDAGSGILSYNEQFF.

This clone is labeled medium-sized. In nucleotides, the CDR3 is TGCAGTGCTAAAACAGGGGTCGGCTACACCTTC. It encodes CSAKTGVGYTF. This chain joins TRBV20-1 and TRBJ1-2; 7 nucleotides align to TRBD1. The CDR3 runs to 11 residues. Trimming removed 4 bases from V and 8 bases from J; junction bases left unmatched: 4. Per germline, CDR1 DFQATT and CDR2 SNEGSKA (reference sequence).

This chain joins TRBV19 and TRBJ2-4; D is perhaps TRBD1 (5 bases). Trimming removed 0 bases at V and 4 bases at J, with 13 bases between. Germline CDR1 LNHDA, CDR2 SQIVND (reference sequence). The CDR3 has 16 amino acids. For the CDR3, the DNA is TGTGCCAGTAGTATAGATAGAATGAGACAGAAAAACATTCAGTACTTC. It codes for CASSIDRMRQKNIQYF.

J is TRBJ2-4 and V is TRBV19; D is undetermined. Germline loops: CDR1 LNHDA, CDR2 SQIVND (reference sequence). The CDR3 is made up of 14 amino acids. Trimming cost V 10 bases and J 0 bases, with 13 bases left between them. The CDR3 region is CATRPDQAKNIQYF. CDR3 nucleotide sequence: TGTGCCACCCGACCCGACCAAGCCAAAAACATTCAGTACTTC. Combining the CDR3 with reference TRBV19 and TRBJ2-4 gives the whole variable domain DGGITQSPKYLFRKEGQNVTLSCEQNLNHDAMYWYRQDPGQGLRLIYYSQIVNDFQKGDIAEGYSVSREKKESFPLTVTSAQKNPTAFYLCATRPDQAKNIQYFGAGTRLSVL.

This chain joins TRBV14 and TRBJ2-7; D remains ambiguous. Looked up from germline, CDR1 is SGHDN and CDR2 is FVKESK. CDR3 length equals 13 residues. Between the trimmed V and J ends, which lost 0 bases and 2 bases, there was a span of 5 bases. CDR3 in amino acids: CASSQEGPYEQYF. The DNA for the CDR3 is TGTGCCAGCAGCCAAGAAGGCCCCTACGAGCAGTACTTC.

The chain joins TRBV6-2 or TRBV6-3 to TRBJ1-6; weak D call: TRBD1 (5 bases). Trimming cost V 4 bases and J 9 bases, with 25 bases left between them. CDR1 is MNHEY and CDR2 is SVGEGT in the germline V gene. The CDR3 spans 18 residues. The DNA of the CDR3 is TGTGCCAGCAGTTTTGATCGGGGGTTACACCTTGGTGGTTCACCCCTCCACTTT. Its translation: CASSFDRGLHLGGSPLHF.

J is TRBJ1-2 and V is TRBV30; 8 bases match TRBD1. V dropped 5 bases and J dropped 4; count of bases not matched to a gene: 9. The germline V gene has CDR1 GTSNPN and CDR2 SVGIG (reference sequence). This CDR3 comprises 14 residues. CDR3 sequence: CAWGGQGLFYGYTF. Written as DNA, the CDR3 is TGTGCCTGGGGCGGACAGGGTCTGTTCTATGGCTACACCTTC.

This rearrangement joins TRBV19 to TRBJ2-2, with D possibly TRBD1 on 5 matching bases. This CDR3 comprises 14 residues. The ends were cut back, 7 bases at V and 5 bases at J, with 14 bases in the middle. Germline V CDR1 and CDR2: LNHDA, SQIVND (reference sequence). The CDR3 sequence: CASIGALSTGELFF. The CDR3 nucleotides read TGTGCCAGTATAGGGGCTTTGTCGACCGGGGAGCTGTTTTTT.

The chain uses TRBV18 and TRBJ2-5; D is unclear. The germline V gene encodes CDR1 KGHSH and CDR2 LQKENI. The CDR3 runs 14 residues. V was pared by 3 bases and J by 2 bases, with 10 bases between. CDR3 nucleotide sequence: TGTGCCAGCTCACCCGGACGGATTCAAGAGACCCAGTACTTC. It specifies CASSPGRIQETQYF.

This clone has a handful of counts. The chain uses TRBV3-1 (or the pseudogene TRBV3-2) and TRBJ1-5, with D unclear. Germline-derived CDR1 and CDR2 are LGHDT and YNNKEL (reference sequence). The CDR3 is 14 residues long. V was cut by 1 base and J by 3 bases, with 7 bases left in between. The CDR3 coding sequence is TGTGCCAGCAGCCAAGTCGGTTTCAATCAGCCCCAGCATTTT. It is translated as CASSQVGFNQPQHF.

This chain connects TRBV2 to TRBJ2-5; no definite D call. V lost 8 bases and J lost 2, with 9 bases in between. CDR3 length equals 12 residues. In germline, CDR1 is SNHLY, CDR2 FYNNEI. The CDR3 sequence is CASRQEQETQYF. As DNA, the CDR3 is TGTGCCAGCCGACAAGAACAAGAGACCCAGTACTTC. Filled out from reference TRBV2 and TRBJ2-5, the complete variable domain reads EPEVTQTPSHQVTQMGQEVILRCVPISNHLYFYWYRQILGQKVEFLVSFYNNEISEKSEIFDDQFSVERPDGSNFTLKIRSTKLEDSAMYFCASRQEQETQYFGPGTRLLVL.

The CDR3 DNA reads as TGTGCCAGCAAACCAAATGCGGTGGGCTCCTACGAGCAGTACTTC. It is translated as CASKPNAVGSYEQYF. The genes are TRBV27 and TRBJ2-7; D call uncertain. Deletions cut 7 bases from V and 0 bases from J, with 16 bases between. The CDR3 consists of 15 residues. Germline lookup yields CDR1 MNHEY and CDR2 SMNVEV (reference sequence).

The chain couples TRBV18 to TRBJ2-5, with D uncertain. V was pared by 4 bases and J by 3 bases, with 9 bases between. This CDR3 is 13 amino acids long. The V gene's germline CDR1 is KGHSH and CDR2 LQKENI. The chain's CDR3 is CASSRTREETQYF. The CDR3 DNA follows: TGTGCCAGCTCACGAACACGGGAAGAGACCCAGTACTTC.

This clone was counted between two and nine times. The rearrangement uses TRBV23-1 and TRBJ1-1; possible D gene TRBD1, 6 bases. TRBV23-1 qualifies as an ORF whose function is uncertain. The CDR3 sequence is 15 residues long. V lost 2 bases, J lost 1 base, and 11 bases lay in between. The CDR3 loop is CASSQPGQKNTEAFF. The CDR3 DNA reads TGCGCCAGCAGTCAACCCGGACAGAAGAACACTGAAGCTTTCTTT.

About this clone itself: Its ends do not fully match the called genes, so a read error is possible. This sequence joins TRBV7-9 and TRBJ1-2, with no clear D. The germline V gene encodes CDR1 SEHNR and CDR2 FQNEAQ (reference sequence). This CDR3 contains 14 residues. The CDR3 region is CASSLGRDNYGYTF. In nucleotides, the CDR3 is TGTGCCAGCAGTTTAGGACGTGACAACTATGGCTACACCTTC.

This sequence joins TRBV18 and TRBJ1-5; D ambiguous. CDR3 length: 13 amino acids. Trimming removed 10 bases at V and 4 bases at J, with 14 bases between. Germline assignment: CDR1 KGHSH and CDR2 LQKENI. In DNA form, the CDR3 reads TGTGCCACCTCTTTCGGGGAGAATCAGCCCCAGCATTTT. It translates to CATSFGENQPQHF.

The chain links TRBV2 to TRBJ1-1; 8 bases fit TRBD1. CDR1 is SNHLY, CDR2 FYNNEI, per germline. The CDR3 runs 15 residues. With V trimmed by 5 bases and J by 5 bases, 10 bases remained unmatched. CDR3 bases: TGTGCCAGCAGTTTCCCTACAGGGGGATTTACTGAAGCTTTCTTT. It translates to CASSFPTGGFTEAFF.